This TCR beta chain was sequenced in a study of blood T cell repertoires in COVID-19 (dated by TCRdb to 2019 to 2021). Broadly, across the study: The collaborator samples originated in the United States, Italy and Spain and spanned the acute and convalescent phases of COVID-19. The prospective study material was composed of cDNA or gDNA derived from T cells, B-cell-depleted T cells, or PBMCs. Subjects who had been exposed to COVID-19, were actively infected with it, or had recovered from it provided the deeply sampled blood TCRbeta repertoires that made up the dataset. A freely available public database, intended as a resource for researchers studying the immune response to SARS-CoV-2, is where the repertoires were released. Samples came from the ongoing ImmuneRACE study (first 160 participants) plus 1,254 subjects from 6 global collaborators. A de-identified subject ID, COVID-19 status, age in years and sex were almost always included in the sample metadata. Where available, HLA class I and class II types were obtained from metadata supplied by the sample provider rather than from assay-based typing.

Regarding this clone: This receptor's antigen is unknown. There are no base qualities to consult, and no much larger clone falls within one base.

According to the germline V gene, CDR1 reads SNHLY and CDR2 reads FYNNEI. The V and J ends are trimmed by 5 bases and 5 bases, leaving 23 bases between them. The CDR3 measures 17 amino acids from cysteine to phenylalanine. Only the CDR3 region is kept as DNA, spanning 51 bases read in frame from base 1. TCRbeta CDR3 regions were amplified from genomic DNA using the immunoSEQ Assay, a bias-controlled multiplex PCR. In the paper's pipeline: Nucleated cell counts per sample were estimated from amplification of reference gene primers within the assay. To quantify the absolute abundance of each unique TCRbeta CDR3 rearrangement, sequence reads were collapsed and filtered. For each sample, productive Simpson clonality was calculated as the square root of Simpson's diversity index across productive rearrangements. The immuneACCESS repertoire file appears here via TCRdb, limited to in-frame rearrangements. These files lack a portion of the clones; in checked studies, under half of the deficit traces to unresolved V genes, and the cause of the others is not known. V, J and clone size are taken as reported in that table, and D and trimming were inferred from the DNA itself. The sample includes about 350,000 clones, with 75% to 90% observed a single time. The ten largest clones add up to under 8.5% of the sample.

The study at large found these results: How much clinical and demographic metadata was included differed by source and by participant, and the metadata was provided uncurated.

At one collaborating source in Seattle, patients were enrolled during active infection and were followed longitudinally through the course of disease. The collaborating institutions used their own protocols to collect whole blood in K2EDTA tubes. Collaborator samples were shipped for TCRbeta analysis as frozen whole blood, isolated PBMCs, or DNA extracted from either sample type. In this chain, TRBV2 is recombined with TRBJ2-3; tentative D gene TRBD1, with 6 bases matching. The TCR sequence derives from a woman aged 60-75 years with COVID-19, enrolled during active disease. Sample: peripheral blood. The nucleotide sequence reads as follows: TGTGCCAGCAGTTCTCCGCAGGGGATACCTGCCGGAGATACGCAGTATTTT. This is translated as CASSSPQGIPAGDTQYF.